The source of this TCR beta chain is a study of T-cell reconstitution after alpha-beta-depleted transplantation in children (TCRdb year 2016). With regard to the full study: Using TCR repertoire profiling, the study followed T-cell immune reconstitution in a quantitative way in children after TCRalphabeta/CD19-depleted allogeneic hematopoietic cell transplantation.

Measured from the cysteine to the phenylalanine, the CDR3 is 17 residues long. The CDR3 DNA has 51 bases and is translated from base 1. Ends trimmed: V by 0 bases, J by 6 bases; bases unmatched to a gene: 8. CDR1 and CDR2 are drawn from the germline V gene (reference sequence): LGHDT, YNNKEL. Receptor libraries were prepared by PCR. The instrument given in TCRdb is Illumina HiSeq 2500. To normalize quantification of the TCRbeta repertoire, the TCR libraries were built with molecular barcoding that relied on unique molecular identifiers. TCRdb's own reprocessing of the public reads used fastp at Q25 and MiXCR and kept productive beta chains. CDR3 protein sequences are deduplicated, and each keeps its most common genes and DNA. This sample is represented by around 530,000 distinct CDR3 sequences; around a third of them were singletons. The ten largest clones capture less than 2.5% of the sample. Comment on this clonotype: What this receptor recognizes is not known. No qualities accompany the bases; no much larger clone lies one base away.

Rearrangement joined TRBV3-1 to TRBJ2-1; the junction holds 10 bases that match TRBD1. This receptor was taken from a human donor who donated a stem cell graft to a child with aplastic anemia. This material consisted of PBMCs from the stem cell graft donor, taken from the stem cell graft. CDR3 region: CASSQDKRQGAGNEQFF. The bases read TGTGCCAGCAGCCAAGATAAGAGACAGGGGGCCGGCAATGAGCAGTTCTTC.